The count of the clone carrying this T cell receptor beta chain is one. Its antigen is unknown. Amplified regions were TCR beta CDR3 sequences from RNA transcripts. HTBI primers were the set used in a first-round RT-PCR of the TCR CDR3. Each CDR3 protein is one row after TCRdb ran MiXCR on the multiplex PCR reads. The sample holds under 550,000 distinct CDR3 sequences, about 20% seen once. The data were obtained in a study of T cells in Graves' hyperthyroidism and ophthalmopathy. On the study more broadly: Prior to any treatment, at the point of initial diagnosis, peripheral blood was collected. Findings of the study overall: Ophthalmopathy was distinguished from stable hyperthyroidism by 13 V-J signatures. Ophthalmopathy, as predicted by the model, came a median 6.5 months after the prediction. Most clonotypes expanded in thyroid above 0.001 were likewise present in blood.

CDR1 and CDR2 from the germline V gene are LNHDA and SQIVND (reference sequence). Trimming removed 10 bases at V and 1 base at J, with 10 bases between. The CDR3 is 12 amino acids. The source material was blood. The gene calls are TRBV19 and TRBJ1-2; D ambiguous. The sequence derives from a man aged 35-49 years with Graves' ophthalmopathy. The chain's CDR3 is CAIKAGNYGYTF. DNA of the CDR3: TGTGCCATTAAGGCCGGTAACTATGGCTACACCTTC.